Listed here is a single T cell receptor beta chain. Its antigen is not known. The data belong to a study of T cell responses to AZD1222 COVID-19 vaccine. Whole-study results and caveats: Spike-specific TCR breadth and depth rose after two AZD1222 doses.

Some clones are missing from TCRdb's copy, which holds only in-frame ones; the method was immunoSEQ multiplex PCR. The profile shows approximately 180,000 clones, just over 85% of them singletons. This TCR was sampled from an adult in good health. The sample in question was peripheral blood, obtained on day 0 of AZD1222 vaccination.

CDR3 region: CASRDRGPYEQYF. The CDR3 DNA reads as TGTGCCAGCCGGGACAGGGGACCCTACGAGCAGTACTTC. V is TRBV2 and J is TRBJ2-7; 10 bases match TRBD1. J was trimmed by 2 bases and V by 8 bases; bases with no gene match: 3. Germline V gives CDR1 SNHLY, CDR2 FYNNEI. CDR3 length: 13 residues. The variable domain in full, with the rest retrieved from reference TRBV2 and TRBJ2-7, is EPEVTQTPSHQVTQMGQEVILRCVPISNHLYFYWYRQILGQKVEFLVSFYNNEISEKSEIFDDQFSVERPDGSNFTLKIRSTKLEDSAMYFCASRDRGPYEQYFGPGTRLTVT.